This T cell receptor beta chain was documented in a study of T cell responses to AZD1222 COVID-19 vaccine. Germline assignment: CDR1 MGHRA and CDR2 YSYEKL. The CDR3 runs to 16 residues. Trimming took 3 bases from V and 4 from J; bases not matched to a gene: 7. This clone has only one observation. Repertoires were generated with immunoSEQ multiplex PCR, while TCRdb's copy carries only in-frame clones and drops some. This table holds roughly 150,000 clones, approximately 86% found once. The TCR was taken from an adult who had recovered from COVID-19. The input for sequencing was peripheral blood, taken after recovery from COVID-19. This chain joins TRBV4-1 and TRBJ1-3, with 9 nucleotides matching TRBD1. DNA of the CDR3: TGCGCCAGCAGCCAGCACACAGGGGGCGACGGAAACACCATATATTTT. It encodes CASSQHTGGDGNTIYF.